This record covers a single T cell receptor (beta chain). Profiling relied on immunoSEQ multiplex PCR, and the TCRdb table lists in-frame clones only, not all of them. The profile shows about 2 million clones, approximately 94% of them singletons. From germline, CDR1 is ENHRY and CDR2 SYGVKD. CDR3 length equals 14 residues. With V trimmed by 3 bases and J by 3 bases, 4 bases remained unmatched. As defined, naive CD8 cells were CD45RO-negative and positively selected for CCR7, with terminally differentiated effector memory CD45RA+ cells excluded. The data originate from a study of shared clonotypes between healthy human individuals.

This chain joins TRBV10-3 and TRBJ2-7, with 8 bases fitting TRBD1. Input material: naive CD8+ T cells sorted from blood. This sequence originates from a young man in good health. The CDR3 here is CAISDGTGVYEQYF. The CDR3 bases are TGTGCCATCAGTGACGGGACAGGCGTCTACGAGCAGTACTTC.